This TCR beta chain is drawn from a study of cytomegalovirus exposure and HLA in healthy donors. Notes on the study in general: Subsequent analysis found a tendency for first-cohort TCR clusters to co-occur within the roughly 130 validation repertoires. Many donors carried some public TCRs, although rarity characterized most TCR sequences. Investigators reported under 200 TCR beta chains as tied to cytomegalovirus.

Separate from the roughly 700-subject first cohort was the approximately 120-subject validation cohort, to which the donors belonged. About this clone: Antigen specificity is unknown.

Some clones are missing from TCRdb's copy, which holds only in-frame ones; the method was immunoSEQ multiplex PCR. In the table there are some 150,000 clones, roughly nine tenths of which are singletons. J gave up 7 bases and V 8 bases, and 5 bases lay outside the gene matches. The germline gives CDR1 SNHLY, CDR2 FYNNEI. The CDR3 length is 14 residues. Sequencing was done on a sample of PBMCs. The V and J genes are TRBV2 and TRBJ2-1, with TRBD2 matching over 13 bases. This clonotype was sampled from a woman younger than 30 in good health and CMV-seropositive. CDR3 sequence (DNA): TGTGCCAGCCGGGGGACTAGCGGGATAAATGAGCAGTTCTTC. Its protein product is CASRGTSGINEQFF.